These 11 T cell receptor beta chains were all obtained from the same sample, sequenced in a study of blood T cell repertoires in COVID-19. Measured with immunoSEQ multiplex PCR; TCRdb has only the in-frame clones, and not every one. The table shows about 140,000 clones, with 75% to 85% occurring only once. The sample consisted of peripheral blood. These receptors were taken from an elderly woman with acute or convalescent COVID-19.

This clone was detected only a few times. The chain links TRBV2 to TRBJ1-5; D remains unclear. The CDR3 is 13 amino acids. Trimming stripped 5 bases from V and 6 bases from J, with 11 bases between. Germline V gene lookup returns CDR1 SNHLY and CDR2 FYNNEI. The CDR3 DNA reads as TGTGCCAGCAGTAATTTTGGAGGTCAGCCCCAGCATTTT. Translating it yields CASSNFGGQPQHF.

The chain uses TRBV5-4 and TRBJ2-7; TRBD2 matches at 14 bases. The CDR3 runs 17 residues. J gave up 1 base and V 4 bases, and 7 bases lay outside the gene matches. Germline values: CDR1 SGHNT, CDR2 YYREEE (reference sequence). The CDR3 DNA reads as TGTGCCAGCAGCCTAGGGACTAGCGGGAGTCTATCCTACGAGCAGTACTTC. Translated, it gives CASSLGTSGSLSYEQYF.

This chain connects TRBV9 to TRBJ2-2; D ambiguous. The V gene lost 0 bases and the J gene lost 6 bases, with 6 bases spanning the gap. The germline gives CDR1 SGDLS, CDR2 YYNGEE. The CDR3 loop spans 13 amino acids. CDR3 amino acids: CASSVAGSGELFF. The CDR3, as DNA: TGTGCCAGCAGCGTAGCGGGTTCCGGGGAGCTGTTTTTT. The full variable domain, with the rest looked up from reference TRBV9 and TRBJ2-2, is DSGVTQTPKHLITATGQRVTLRCSPRSGDLSVYWYQQSLDQGLQFLIQYYNGEERAKGNILERFSAQQFPDLHSELNLSSLELGDSALYFCASSVAGSGELFFGEGSRLTVL.

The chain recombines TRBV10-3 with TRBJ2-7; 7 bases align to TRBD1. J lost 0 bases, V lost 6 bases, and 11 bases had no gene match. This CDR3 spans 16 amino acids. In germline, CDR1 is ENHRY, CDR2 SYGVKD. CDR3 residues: CAIRAPGQRSSYEQYF. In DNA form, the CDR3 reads TGTGCCATCAGAGCTCCGGGACAGAGAAGCTCCTACGAGCAGTACTTC.

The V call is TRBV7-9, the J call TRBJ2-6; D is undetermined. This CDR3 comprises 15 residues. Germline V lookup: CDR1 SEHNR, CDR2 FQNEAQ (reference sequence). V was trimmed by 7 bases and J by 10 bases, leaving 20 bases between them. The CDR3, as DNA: TGTGCCAGCACCCCAGAGGCCCTATACTTAAACGTCCTGACTTTC. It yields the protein CASTPEALYLNVLTF.

The CDR3 DNA follows: TGTGCCTGGAGTTGGGCAGGGGGGAACTCTGGAAACACCATATATTTT. Its translation is CAWSWAGGNSGNTIYF. The chain employs TRBV30 and TRBJ1-3; 7 nucleotides match TRBD1. V shed 2 bases and J 0 bases; nucleotides not matched to a gene: 7. Germline CDR1 and CDR2: GTSNPN and SVGIG (reference sequence). This CDR3 is built from 16 residues.

The CDR3 spells CASRKQGEGETQYF. The DNA for the CDR3 is TGTGCCAGTAGAAAACAGGGGGAGGGAGAGACCCAGTACTTC. The J gene is TRBJ2-5, the V gene TRBV19, with D tentatively TRBD1 (8 bases). V was cut by 6 bases and J by 4 bases, with 15 bases left in between. This CDR3 has 14 amino acids. The germline CDR1 and CDR2 sequences are LNHDA and SQIVND (reference sequence).

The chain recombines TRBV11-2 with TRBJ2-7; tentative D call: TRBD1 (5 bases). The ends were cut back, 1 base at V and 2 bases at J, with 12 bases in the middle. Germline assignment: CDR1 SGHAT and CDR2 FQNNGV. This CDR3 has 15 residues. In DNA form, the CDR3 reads TGTGCCAGCAGCTTAGTACAGGTCGACACCTACGAGCAGTACTTC. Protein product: CASSLVQVDTYEQYF.

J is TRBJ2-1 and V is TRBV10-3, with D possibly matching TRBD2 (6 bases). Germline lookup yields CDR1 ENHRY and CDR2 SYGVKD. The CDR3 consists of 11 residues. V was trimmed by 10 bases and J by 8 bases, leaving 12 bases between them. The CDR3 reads CATTRGDEQFF. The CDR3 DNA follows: TGTGCCACGACGCGGGGCGATGAGCAGTTCTTC.

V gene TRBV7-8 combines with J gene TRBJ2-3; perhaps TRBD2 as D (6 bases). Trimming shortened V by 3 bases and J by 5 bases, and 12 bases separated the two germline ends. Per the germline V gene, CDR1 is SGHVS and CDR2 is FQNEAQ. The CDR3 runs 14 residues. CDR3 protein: CASSLRGGGDTQYF. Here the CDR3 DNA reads TGTGCCAGCAGCTTGCGGGGTGGGGGAGATACGCAGTATTTT.

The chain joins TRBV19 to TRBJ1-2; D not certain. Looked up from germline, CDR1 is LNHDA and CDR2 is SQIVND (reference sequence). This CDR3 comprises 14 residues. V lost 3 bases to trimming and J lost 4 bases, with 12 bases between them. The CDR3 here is CASSMYAGLYGYTF. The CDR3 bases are TGTGCCAGTAGTATGTACGCAGGCCTCTATGGCTACACCTTC.